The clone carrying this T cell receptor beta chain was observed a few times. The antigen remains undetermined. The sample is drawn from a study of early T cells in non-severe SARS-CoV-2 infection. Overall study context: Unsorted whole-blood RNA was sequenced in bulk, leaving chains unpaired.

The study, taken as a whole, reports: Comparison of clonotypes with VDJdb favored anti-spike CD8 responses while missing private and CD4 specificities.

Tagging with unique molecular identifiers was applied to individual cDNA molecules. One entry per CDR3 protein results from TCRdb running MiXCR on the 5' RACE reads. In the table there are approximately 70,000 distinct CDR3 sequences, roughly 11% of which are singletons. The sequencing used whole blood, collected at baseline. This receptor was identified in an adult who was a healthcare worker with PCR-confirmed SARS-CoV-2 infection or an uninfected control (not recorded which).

The CDR3 nucleotides are TGTGCCAGCAGTTACTCGGCGGGTTCCGGGGAGCTGTTTTTT. Translating it yields CASSYSAGSGELFF. The chain carries TRBV6-5 and TRBJ2-2; perhaps TRBD2 as D (5 bases). V was trimmed by 0 bases and J by 6 bases, leaving 8 bases between them. Germline CDR1 is MNHEY and CDR2 is SVGAGI. The CDR3 runs to 14 residues.